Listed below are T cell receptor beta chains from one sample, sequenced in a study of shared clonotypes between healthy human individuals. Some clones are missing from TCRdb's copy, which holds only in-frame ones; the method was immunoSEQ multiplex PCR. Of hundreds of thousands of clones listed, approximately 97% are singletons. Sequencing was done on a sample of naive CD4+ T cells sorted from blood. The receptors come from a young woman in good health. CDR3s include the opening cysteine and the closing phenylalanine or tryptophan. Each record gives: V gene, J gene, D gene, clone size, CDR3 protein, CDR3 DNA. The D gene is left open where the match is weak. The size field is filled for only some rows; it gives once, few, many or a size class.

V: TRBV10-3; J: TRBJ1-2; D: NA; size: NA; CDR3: CATRGASNYGYTF; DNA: TGTGCCACAAGGGGCGCTTCTAACTATGGCTACACCTTC
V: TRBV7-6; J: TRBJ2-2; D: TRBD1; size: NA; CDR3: CASRTTGSIAGELFF; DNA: TGTGCCAGCAGGACGACAGGGTCAATTGCCGGGGAGCTGTTTTTT
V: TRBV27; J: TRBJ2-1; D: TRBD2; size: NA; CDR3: CASSASGRGYNEQFF; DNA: TGTGCCAGCAGTGCTAGCGGGAGAGGATACAATGAGCAGTTCTTC
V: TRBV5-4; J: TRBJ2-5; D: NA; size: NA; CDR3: CASSWAGTGETQYF; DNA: TGTGCCAGCAGCTGGGCCGGGACTGGAGAGACCCAGTACTTC
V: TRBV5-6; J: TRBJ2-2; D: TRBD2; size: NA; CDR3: CASHRGGYTGELFF; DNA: TGTGCCAGTCATCGCGGGGGGTACACCGGGGAGCTGTTTTTT
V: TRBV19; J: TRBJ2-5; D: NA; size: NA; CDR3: CASSIGWALEGETQYF; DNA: TGTGCCAGTAGTATTGGGTGGGCTCTCGAGGGGGAGACCCAGTACTTC
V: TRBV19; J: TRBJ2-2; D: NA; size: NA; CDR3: CASSMEGAYTGELFF; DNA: TGTGCCAGTAGTATGGAGGGGGCGTACACCGGGGAGCTGTTTTTT
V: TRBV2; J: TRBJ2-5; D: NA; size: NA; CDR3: CASGGFGMETQYF; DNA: TGTGCCAGCGGGGGGTTCGGGATGGAGACCCAGTACTTC
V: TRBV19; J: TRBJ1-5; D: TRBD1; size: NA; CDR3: CASSRTGGRQPQHF; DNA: TGTGCCAGTAGTAGGACAGGGGGTAGACAGCCCCAGCATTTT
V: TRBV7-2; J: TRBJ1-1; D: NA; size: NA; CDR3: CASSARAGNTEAFF; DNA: TGTGCCAGCAGCGCCAGGGCAGGAAACACTGAAGCTTTCTTT
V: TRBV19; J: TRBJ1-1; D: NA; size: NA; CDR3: CASSILGTEAFF; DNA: TGTGCCAGTAGTATACTGGGCACTGAAGCTTTCTTT
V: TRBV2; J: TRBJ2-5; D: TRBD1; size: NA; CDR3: CASREDRAQETQYF; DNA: TGTGCCAGCAGGGAAGACAGGGCGCAAGAGACCCAGTACTTC
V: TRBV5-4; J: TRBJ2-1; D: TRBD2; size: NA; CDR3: CASSSGTSGYNEQFF; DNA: TGTGCCAGCAGCTCCGGGACTAGCGGGTACAATGAGCAGTTCTTC
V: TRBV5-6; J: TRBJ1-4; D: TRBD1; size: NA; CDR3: CASSHRDRGEKLFF; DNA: TGTGCCAGCAGCCACCGGGACAGGGGTGAAAAACTGTTTTTT
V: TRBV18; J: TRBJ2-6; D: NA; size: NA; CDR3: CASSPRTVWPPGANVLTF; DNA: TGTGCCAGCTCACCACGGACAGTCTGGCCCCCTGGGGCCAACGTCCTGACTTTC
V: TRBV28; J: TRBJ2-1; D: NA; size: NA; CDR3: CASSSGQSYEQFF; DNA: TGTGCCAGCAGTTCCGGACAGTCGTATGAGCAGTTCTTC
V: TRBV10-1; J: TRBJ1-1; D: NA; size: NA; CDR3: CASSLGGIRDTEAFF; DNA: TGCGCCAGCTCCCTCGGTGGGATAAGGGACACTGAAGCTTTCTTT
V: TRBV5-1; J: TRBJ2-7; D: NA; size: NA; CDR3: CASSLLPDTTYEQYF; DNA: TGCGCCAGCAGCTTGCTCCCGGACACCACCTACGAGCAGTACTTC
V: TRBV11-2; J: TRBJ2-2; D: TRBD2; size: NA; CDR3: CASKLAGTNTGELFF; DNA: TGTGCCAGCAAACTAGCGGGAACGAACACCGGGGAGCTGTTTTTT
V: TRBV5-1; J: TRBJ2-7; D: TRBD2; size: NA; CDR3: CASSLSYPSGISYEQYF; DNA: TGCGCCAGCAGCCTCTCGTACCCTAGCGGGATCTCCTACGAGCAGTACTTC
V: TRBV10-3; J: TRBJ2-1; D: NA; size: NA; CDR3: CAISEFFSGNSYNEQFF; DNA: TGTGCCATCAGTGAATTCTTTTCGGGAAACTCCTACAATGAGCAGTTCTTC
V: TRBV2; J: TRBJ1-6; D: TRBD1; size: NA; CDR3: CASRAGQGGTLHF; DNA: TGTGCCAGCAGAGCGGGACAGGGGGGCACCCTCCACTTT
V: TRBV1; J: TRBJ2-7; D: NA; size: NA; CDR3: CTSSRLYEQYF; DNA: TGCACCAGCAGCCGCCTTTACGAGCAGTACTTC
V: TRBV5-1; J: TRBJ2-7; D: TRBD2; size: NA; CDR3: CASSLALAGPREQYF; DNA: TGCGCCAGCAGCTTGGCTCTAGCGGGACCACGGGAGCAGTACTTC
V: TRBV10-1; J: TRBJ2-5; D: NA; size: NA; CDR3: CASSAGLEETQYF; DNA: TGCGCCAGCAGTGCCGGGTTAGAAGAGACCCAGTACTTC
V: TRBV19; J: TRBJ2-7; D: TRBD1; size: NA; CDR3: CATEDRDSYEQYF; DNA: TGTGCCACCGAGGACAGGGACTCCTACGAGCAGTACTTC
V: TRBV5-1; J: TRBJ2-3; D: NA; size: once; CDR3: CASMPGVGTDTQYF; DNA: TGCGCCAGCATGCCGGGAGTTGGCACAGATACGCAGTATTTT
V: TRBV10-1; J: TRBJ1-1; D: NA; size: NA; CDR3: CASSPGRTNTEAFF; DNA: TGCGCCAGCAGTCCAGGGCGGACGAACACTGAAGCTTTCTTT
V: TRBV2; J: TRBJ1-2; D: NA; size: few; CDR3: CASRGEGGYTF; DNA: TGTGCCAGCAGAGGAGAGGGCGGCTACACCTTC
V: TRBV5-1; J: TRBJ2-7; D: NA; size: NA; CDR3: CASSFQGSYEQYF; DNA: TGCGCCAGCAGCTTTCAGGGGTCGTACGAGCAGTACTTC
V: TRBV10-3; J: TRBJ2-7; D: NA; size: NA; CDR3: CAISAEDWVSYEQYF; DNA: TGTGCCATCAGTGCCGAAGACTGGGTCTCCTACGAGCAGTACTTC
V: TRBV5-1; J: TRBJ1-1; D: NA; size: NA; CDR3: CASRAANLNTEAFF; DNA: TGCGCCAGCAGGGCCGCAAACTTGAACACTGAAGCTTTCTTT
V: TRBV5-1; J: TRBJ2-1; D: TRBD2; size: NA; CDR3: CASSVTSGINNEQFF; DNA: TGCGCCAGCAGCGTAACTAGCGGGATTAACAATGAGCAGTTCTTC
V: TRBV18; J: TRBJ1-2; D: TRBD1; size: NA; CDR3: CASSPGTGRNYGYTF; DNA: TGTGCCAGCTCCCCCGGGACAGGCCGTAACTATGGCTACACCTTC
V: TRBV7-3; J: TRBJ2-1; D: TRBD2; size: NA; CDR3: CASSPFGGRGYNEQFF; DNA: TGTGCCAGCAGCCCCTTCGGCGGGAGGGGATACAATGAGCAGTTCTTC
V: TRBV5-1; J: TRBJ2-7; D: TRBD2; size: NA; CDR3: CASSLSSGISYEQYF; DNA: TGCGCCAGCAGCCTATCTAGCGGGATATCTTACGAGCAGTACTTC
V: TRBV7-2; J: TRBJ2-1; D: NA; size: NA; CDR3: CASSVGRYNEQFF; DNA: TGTGCCAGCAGCGTCGGACGTTACAATGAGCAGTTCTTC
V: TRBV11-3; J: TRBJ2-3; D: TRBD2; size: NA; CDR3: CASSLGLAGGTTSTDTQYF; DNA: TGTGCCAGCAGCTTAGGACTAGCGGGAGGCACCACTAGCACAGATACGCAGTATTTT
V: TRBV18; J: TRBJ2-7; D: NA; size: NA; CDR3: CASSPKKTGEQYF; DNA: TGTGCCAGCTCACCAAAGAAGACGGGGGAGCAGTACTTC
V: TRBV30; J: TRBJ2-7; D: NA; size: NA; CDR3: CAWASEYGYEQYF; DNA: TGTGCCTGGGCTAGCGAGTATGGGTACGAGCAGTACTTC
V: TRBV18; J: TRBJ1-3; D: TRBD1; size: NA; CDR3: CASSPPTGAGPFSGNTIYF; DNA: TGTGCCAGCTCACCTCCGACAGGGGCCGGTCCTTTCTCTGGAAACACCATATATTTT
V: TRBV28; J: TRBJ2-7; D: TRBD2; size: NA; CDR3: CASISGGGLADSYEQYF; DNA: TGTGCCAGCATCTCCGGGGGCGGACTAGCGGACTCCTACGAGCAGTACTTC
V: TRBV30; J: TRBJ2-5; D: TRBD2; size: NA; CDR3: CAWSGEPPGLAGAGFRETQYF; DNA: TGTGCCTGGAGTGGAGAGCCACCGGGACTAGCGGGAGCGGGTTTTAGGGAGACCCAGTACTTC
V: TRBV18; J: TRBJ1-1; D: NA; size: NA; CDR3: CASSPPGVDTEAFF; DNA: TGTGCCAGCTCACCTCCCGGGGTCGACACTGAAGCTTTCTTT
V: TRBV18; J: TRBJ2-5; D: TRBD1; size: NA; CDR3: CASSPLPAGGYQETQYF; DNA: TGTGCCAGCTCACCACTTCCGGCAGGGGGATACCAAGAGACCCAGTACTTC
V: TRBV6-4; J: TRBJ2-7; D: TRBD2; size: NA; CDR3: CAGFHTGTSGDPSYEQYF; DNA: TGTGCCGGGTTCCATACCGGGACTAGCGGGGACCCCTCCTACGAGCAGTACTTC
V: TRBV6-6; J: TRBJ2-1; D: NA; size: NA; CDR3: CASSSNNEQFF; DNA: TGTGCCAGCAGCTCAAACAATGAGCAGTTCTTC
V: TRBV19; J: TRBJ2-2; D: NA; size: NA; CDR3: CASSRTSPAGELFF; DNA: TGTGCCAGTAGTAGGACGTCACCGGCCGGGGAGCTGTTTTTT
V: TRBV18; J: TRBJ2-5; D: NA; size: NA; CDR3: CASSPPSQSTGETQYF; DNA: TGTGCCAGCTCACCACCGTCCCAATCAACCGGAGAGACCCAGTACTTC
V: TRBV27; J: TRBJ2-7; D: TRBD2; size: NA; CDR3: CASSLGVAGSYEQYF; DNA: TGTGCCAGCAGTTTAGGGGTAGCGGGGTCCTACGAGCAGTACTTC
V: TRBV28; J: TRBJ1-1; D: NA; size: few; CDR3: CASSLTLQAFF; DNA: TGTGCCAGCAGTTTAACCCTACAAGCTTTCTTT
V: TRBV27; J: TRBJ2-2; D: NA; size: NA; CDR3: CASSFGHQNTGELFF; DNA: TGTGCCAGCAGTTTTGGACACCAAAACACCGGGGAGCTGTTTTTT
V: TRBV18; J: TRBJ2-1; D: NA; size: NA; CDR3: CASSPPGGDEQFF; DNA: TGTGCCAGCTCACCACCGGGGGGAGATGAGCAGTTCTTC
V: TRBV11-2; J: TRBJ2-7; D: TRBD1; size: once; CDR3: CASRRSGGDYEQYF; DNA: TGTGCCAGCAGGCGATCAGGGGGCGACTACGAGCAGTACTTC
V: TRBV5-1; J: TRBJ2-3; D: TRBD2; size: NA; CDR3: CASQKREATLLMGDTQYF; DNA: TGCGCCAGCCAGAAGCGGGAGGCCACACTCCTCATGGGAGATACGCAGTATTTT
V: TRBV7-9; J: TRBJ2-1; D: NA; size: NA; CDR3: CASSLGSGRYNEQFF; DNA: TGTGCCAGCAGCTTAGGTAGCGGCCGTTACAATGAGCAGTTCTTC
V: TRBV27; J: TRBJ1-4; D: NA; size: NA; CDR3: CASRLGRLSREKLFF; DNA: TGTGCCAGCCGGCTAGGGAGGCTTTCACGAGAAAAACTGTTTTTT